Included here is one T cell receptor (beta chain) sequence, with context. The record originates from a study of T cell changes during pregnancy in multiple sclerosis. The CDR3 totals 12 residues. V lost 4 bases and J lost 8, with 11 bases in between. Germline values: CDR1 SQVTM, CDR2 ANQGSEA. Profiled with immunoSEQ multiplex PCR; TCRdb holds only in-frame clones, not every one. The table shows tens of thousands of clones, with 86% occurring only once. This rearrangement joins TRBV29-1 to TRBJ1-4; D remains ambiguous. Sequencing used CD4+ T cells from peripheral blood mononuclear cells, obtained in the first trimester of pregnancy. The source of this sequence is a female donor in good health, enrolled as a control in a pregnancy study. CDR3: CSVGGLGEKLFF. The DNA of the CDR3 is TGCAGCGTTGGAGGGCTCGGCGAAAAACTGTTTTTT.